These 23 T cell receptor beta chains share one sample of origin, sequenced in a study of identifying expanded T cells in peripheral blood. TCRdb's table, derived via immunoSEQ multiplex PCR, lists solely in-frame clones and lacks some. This sample has about 100,000 clones, with about 83% found just once. The sample taken for sequencing was blood. All receptors derive from a person aged 18-69 years in good health.

CDR3 DNA: TGTGCCAGTAGTGCCTTCTTCGGGACAGGGTACGAGCAGTACTTC. It codes for CASSAFFGTGYEQYF. The chain recombines TRBV19 with TRBJ2-7; 9 nucleotides align to TRBD1. V trimming: 5 bases; J trimming: 4 bases; junction bases outside the gene matches: 9. From germline, CDR1 is LNHDA and CDR2 SQIVND (reference sequence). This CDR3 spans 15 amino acids.

The V and J genes are TRBV29-1 and TRBJ1-1; D unresolved. V lost 0 bases to trimming and J lost 5 bases, with 10 bases between them. The CDR3 has 13 residues. Germline V CDR1 and CDR2: SQVTM, ANQGSEA. CDR3 nucleotide sequence: TGCAGCGTTGAAGAACTGGTCGGGACTGAAGCTTTCTTT. Its protein is CSVEELVGTEAFF.

The V gene is TRBV6-6, the J gene TRBJ1-3; D possibly corresponds to TRBD1 (5 bases). V dropped 8 bases and J dropped 0 bases, with 11 bases sitting between them. CDR1 and CDR2 (germline): MNHNY, SVGAGI (reference sequence). The CDR3 is made up of 14 amino acids. Here the CDR3 reads CASRQRISGNTIYF. DNA for the CDR3: TGTGCCAGCCGACAGCGGATCTCTGGAAACACCATATATTTT.

This clone was seen a few times. The rearrangement joins TRBV6-1 to TRBJ1-5; perhaps TRBD1 as D (5 bases). The CDR3 is 13 residues long. V was pared by 3 bases and J by 6 bases, with 9 bases between. Germline V gene data show CDR1 as MNHNS and CDR2 as SASEGT. CDR3: CASSDVGRQPQHF. DNA of the CDR3: TGTGCCAGCAGTGATGTGGGGCGTCAGCCCCAGCATTTT.

This chain joins TRBV9 and TRBJ2-7; 8 bases map to TRBD1. This CDR3 contains 14 residues. V lost 3 bases, J lost 7 bases, and 9 bases stayed unmatched. The germline CDR1 and CDR2 sequences are SGDLS and YYNGEE. CDR3 protein: CASSATGGADEQYF. CDR3 nucleotides: TGTGCCAGCAGCGCTACAGGGGGAGCAGATGAGCAGTACTTC.

The chain links TRBV5-1 to TRBJ2-1; 8 bases match TRBD1. Losses at the gene ends were 0 bases for V and 7 bases for J; bases not matched to a gene: 0. The CDR3 sequence is 13 residues long. CDR1 and CDR2 from the germline V gene are SGHRS and YFSETQ. The CDR3 region is CASSLGTGNEQFF. The CDR3 DNA follows: TGCGCCAGCAGCTTGGGGACAGGGAATGAGCAGTTCTTC. Combining the CDR3 with reference TRBV5-1 and TRBJ2-1 gives the whole variable domain KAGVTQTPRYLIKTRGQQVTLSCSPISGHRSVSWYQQTPGQGLQFLFEYFSETQRNKGNFPGRFSGRQFSNSRSEMNVSTLELGDSALYLCASSLGTGNEQFFGPGTRLTVL.

The rearrangement joins TRBV5-1 to TRBJ2-7, with 8 bases lining up with TRBD1. The CDR3 contains 15 residues. Losses at the gene ends were 6 bases for V and 3 bases for J; bases not matched to a gene: 11. Germline CDR1 and CDR2: SGHRS and YFSETQ. The CDR3 loop reads CASTGLGQGFYEQYF. The CDR3 bases are TGCGCCAGCACGGGTCTAGGACAGGGATTCTACGAGCAGTACTTC.

This CDR3 reads CASSEGARGDYGYTF. Here the CDR3 DNA reads TGTGCCAGCAGTGAAGGGGCAAGGGGGGACTATGGCTACACCTTC. The chain links TRBV6-1 to TRBJ1-2; D is perhaps TRBD1 (6 bases). The CDR3 covers 15 residues. The germline V gene encodes CDR1 MNHNS and CDR2 SASEGT. V was clipped by 1 base and J by 3 bases, with 12 bases between them.

This clone was seen a single time. The chain has TRBV7-9 and TRBJ1-6, with 8 positions matching TRBD1. Germline loops: CDR1 SEHNR, CDR2 FQNEAQ (reference sequence). The ends lost 5 bases at V and 8 bases at J; junction bases unmatched: 5. The CDR3 is 14 amino acids. CDR3 amino acids: CASSPPTGDSPLHF. The CDR3 DNA reads TGTGCCAGCAGCCCCCCGACAGGGGATTCACCCCTCCACTTT.

This clone occurred once. The genes are TRBV30 and TRBJ2-7, with 9 bases identical to TRBD1. The V gene end was trimmed by 7 bases and the J gene end by 6 bases; junction bases not matched to a gene: 7. CDR3 length: 12 residues. Germline V gives CDR1 GTSNPN, CDR2 SVGIG (reference sequence). CDR3: CAYSNRGPEQYF. CDR3 nucleotides: TGTGCCTACTCAAACAGGGGGCCCGAGCAGTACTTC. Filled out from reference TRBV30 and TRBJ2-7, the complete variable domain reads SQTIHQWPATLVQPVGSPLSLECTVEGTSNPNLYWYRQAAGRGLQLLFYSVGIGQISSEVPQNLSASRPQDRQFILSSKKLLLSDSGFYLCAYSNRGPEQYFGPGTRLTVT.

The chain couples TRBV20-1 to TRBJ1-1; unclear D gene. The CDR3 has 11 amino acids. The germline V gene has CDR1 DFQATT and CDR2 SNEGSKA (reference sequence). Trimming removed 6 bases at V and 3 bases at J, with 8 bases between. The CDR3 spells CSAGMDTEAFF. CDR3 coding DNA: TGCAGTGCGGGGATGGACACTGAAGCTTTCTTT.

This sequence joins TRBV4-2 and TRBJ2-3, with 9 bases matching TRBD2. This CDR3 is 18 amino acids long. The trim removed 2 bases at V and 4 bases at J, leaving 13 bases unmatched. The germline V gene has CDR1 LGHNA and CDR2 YNFKEQ. CDR3 in amino acids: CASSQPTGLAGVSDTQYF. The CDR3 bases are TGTGCCAGCAGCCAACCCACGGGGTTAGCGGGGGTCTCAGATACGCAGTATTTT.

The V gene is TRBV7-6, the J gene TRBJ2-2, with 9 bases identical to TRBD1. CDR1 and CDR2 (germline): SGHVS, FNYEAQ. Losses at the gene ends were 5 bases for V and 6 bases for J; bases not matched to a gene: 10. The CDR3 loop spans 16 amino acids. As DNA, the CDR3 is TGTGCCAGCAGCCTAACAGGGGGCTCCTACGCCGGGGAGCTGTTTTTT. Protein: CASSLTGGSYAGELFF.

The V gene is TRBV18, the J gene TRBJ1-5; no reliable D call. The CDR3 is made up of 14 amino acids. Germline V gene sequence: CDR1 KGHSH, CDR2 LQKENI. Trimming cost V 6 bases and J 1 base, with 10 bases left between them. This chain's CDR3 is CASSGGRSNQPQHF. The DNA of the CDR3 is TGTGCCAGCTCGGGTGGGAGGAGCAATCAGCCCCAGCATTTT. The variable domain in full, with the rest retrieved from reference TRBV18 and TRBJ1-5, is NAGVMQNPRHLVRRRGQEARLRCSPMKGHSHVYWYRQLPEEGLKFMVYLQKENIIDESGMPKERFSAEFPKEGPSILRIQQVVRGDSAAYFCASSGGRSNQPQHFGDGTRLSIL.

This clone was observed a single time. V usage is TRBV6-5 and J usage is TRBJ2-5; 10 bases align to TRBD1. Trimming took 4 bases from V and 9 from J; bases not matched to a gene: 11. CDR3 size: 15 residues. From germline, CDR1 is MNHEY and CDR2 SVGAGI. CDR3 region: CASSSGTGASGAQYF. As DNA, the CDR3 is TGTGCCAGCAGTTCAGGGACAGGGGCCAGTGGGGCCCAGTACTTC.

The chain recombines TRBV5-6 with TRBJ2-5; possible D gene TRBD1, 6 bases. Trimming pared 0 bases from V and 7 bases from J, leaving 13 bases between. This CDR3 region has 14 residues. Germline CDR1 reads SGHDT; CDR2 reads YYEEEE. The CDR3 sequence: CASSLGLETGTQYF. The CDR3 nucleotides read TGTGCCAGCAGCTTGGGTCTAGAGACAGGGACCCAGTACTTC.

The rearrangement joins TRBV5-8 to TRBJ2-5; no clear D. CDR1 is SGHTS, CDR2 YDEGEE, per germline. CDR3 length: 15 amino acids. Trimming left V 2 bases short and J 4 bases short, with 15 bases between. CDR3 sequence (DNA): TGTGCCAGCAGCTTCGCTCGAACCAGAGGAGAGACCCAGTACTTC. Translation gives CASSFARTRGETQYF. Supplemented by reference TRBV5-8 and TRBJ2-5, the full variable domain reads EAGVTQSPTHLIKTRGQQATLRCSPISGHTSVYWYQQALGLGLQFLLWYDEGEERNRGNFPPRFSGRQFPNYSSELNVNALELEDSALYLCASSFARTRGETQYFGPGTRLLVL.

The chain has TRBV7-8 and TRBJ1-6; D is unclear. The germline gives CDR1 SGHVS, CDR2 FQNEAQ. With 2 bases removed from V and 1 base from J, the gap between germline ends came to 12 bases. The CDR3 covers 17 residues. The CDR3 reads CASSLRGEGSYNSPLHF. The CDR3 region has the DNA TGTGCCAGCAGCTTACGCGGGGAAGGGTCCTATAATTCACCCCTCCACTTT.

This chain joins TRBV16 and TRBJ2-1, with 9 bases lining up with TRBD2. The V segment lost 0 bases and the J segment 10 bases; nucleotides outside the gene matches: 7. CDR1 and CDR2 from the germline V gene are KGHSY and FQNENV. The CDR3 covers 15 residues. The CDR3, as DNA: TGTGCCAGCAGCCAATCACCTAGCGGGGTAAGGGAGCAGTTCTTC. This sequence encodes CASSQSPSGVREQFF.

The J gene is TRBJ2-5, the V gene TRBV15, with D perhaps matching TRBD1 (5 bases). CDR1 is LNHNV, CDR2 YYDKDF, per germline (reference sequence). Trimming pared 1 base from V and 1 base from J, leaving 7 bases between. The CDR3 is made up of 14 amino acids. The CDR3 reads CATSRGDSQETQYF. Here the CDR3 DNA reads TGTGCCACCAGCAGAGGTGACAGCCAAGAGACCCAGTACTTC.

The chain recombines TRBV6-6 with TRBJ2-5; D is tentatively TRBD1 or TRBD2 (5 bases each). The V end lost 2 bases, the J end lost 5 bases, and 12 bases lay between the germline ends. The CDR3 spans 14 residues. Germline CDR1 reads MNHNY; CDR2 reads SVGAGI (reference sequence). In DNA form, the CDR3 reads TGTGCCAGCAGTTACGGGACCTTGGGGGAGACCCAGTACTTC. Encoded protein: CASSYGTLGETQYF.

This clone was counted a few times. The V and J genes are TRBV29-1 and TRBJ1-1; D is unresolved. Germline V gives CDR1 SQVTM, CDR2 ANQGSEA. V lost 5 bases to trimming and J lost 6 bases, with 13 bases between them. The CDR3 consists of 12 residues. In nucleotides, the CDR3 is TGCAGCGTTTCGGTTCGATCCCCTGAAGCTTTCTTT. It is translated as CSVSVRSPEAFF.

Worth noting for this clone: Other DNA sequences in this sample translate to the same CDR3. V is TRBV7-2 and J is TRBJ1-2; D is undetermined. The CDR3 length is 13 residues. Germline lookup yields CDR1 SGHTA and CDR2 FQGNSA. Trimming took off 1 base at V and 2 bases at J, with 5 bases between the two ends. CDR3 in amino acids: CASSLGPNYGYTF. DNA of the CDR3: TGTGCCAGCAGCTTAGGACCGAACTATGGCTACACCTTC.